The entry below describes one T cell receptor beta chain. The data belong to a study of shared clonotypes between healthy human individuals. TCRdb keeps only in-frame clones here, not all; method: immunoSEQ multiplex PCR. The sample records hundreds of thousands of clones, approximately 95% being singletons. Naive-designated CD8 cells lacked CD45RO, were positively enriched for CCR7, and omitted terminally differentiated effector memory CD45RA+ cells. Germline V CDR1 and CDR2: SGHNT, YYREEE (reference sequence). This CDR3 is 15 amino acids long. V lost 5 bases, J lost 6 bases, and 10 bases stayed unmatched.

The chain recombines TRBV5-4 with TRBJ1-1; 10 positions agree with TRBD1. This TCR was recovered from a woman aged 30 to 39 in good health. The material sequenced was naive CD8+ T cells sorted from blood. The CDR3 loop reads CASRTPGTGEAEAFF. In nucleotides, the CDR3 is TGTGCCAGCAGGACCCCGGGGACAGGGGAGGCTGAAGCTTTCTTT.